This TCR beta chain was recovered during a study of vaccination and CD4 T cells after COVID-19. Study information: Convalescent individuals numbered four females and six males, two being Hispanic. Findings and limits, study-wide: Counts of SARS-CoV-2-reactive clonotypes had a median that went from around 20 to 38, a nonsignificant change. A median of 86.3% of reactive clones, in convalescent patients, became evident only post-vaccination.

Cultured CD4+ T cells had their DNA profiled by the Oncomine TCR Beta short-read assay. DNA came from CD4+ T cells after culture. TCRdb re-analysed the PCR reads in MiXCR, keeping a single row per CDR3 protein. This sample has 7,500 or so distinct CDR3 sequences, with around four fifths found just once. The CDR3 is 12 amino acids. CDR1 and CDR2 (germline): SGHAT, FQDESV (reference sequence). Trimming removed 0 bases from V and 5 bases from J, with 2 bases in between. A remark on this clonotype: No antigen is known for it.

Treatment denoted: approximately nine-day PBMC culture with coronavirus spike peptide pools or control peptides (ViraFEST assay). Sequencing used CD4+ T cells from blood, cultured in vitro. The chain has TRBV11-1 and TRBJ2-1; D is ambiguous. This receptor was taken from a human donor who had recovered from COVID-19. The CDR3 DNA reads TGTGCCAGCAGCTTAGCGGACAATGAGCAGTTCTTC. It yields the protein CASSLADNEQFF.